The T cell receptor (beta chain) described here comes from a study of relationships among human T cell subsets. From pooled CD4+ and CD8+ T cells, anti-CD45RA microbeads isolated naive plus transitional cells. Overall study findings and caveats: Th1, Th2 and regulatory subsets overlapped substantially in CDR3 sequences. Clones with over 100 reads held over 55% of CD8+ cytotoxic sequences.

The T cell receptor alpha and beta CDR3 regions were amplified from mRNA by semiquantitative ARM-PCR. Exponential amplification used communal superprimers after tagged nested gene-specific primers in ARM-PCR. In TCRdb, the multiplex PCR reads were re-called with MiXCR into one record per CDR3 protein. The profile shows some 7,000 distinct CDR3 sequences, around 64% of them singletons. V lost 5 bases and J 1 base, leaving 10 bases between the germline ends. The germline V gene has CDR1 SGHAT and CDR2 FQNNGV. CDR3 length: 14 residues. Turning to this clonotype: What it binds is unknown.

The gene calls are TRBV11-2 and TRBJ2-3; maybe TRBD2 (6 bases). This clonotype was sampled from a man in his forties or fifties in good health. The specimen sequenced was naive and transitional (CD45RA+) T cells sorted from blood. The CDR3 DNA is TGTGCCAGCAGCCCAAGACTAGGCACAGATACGCAGTATTTT. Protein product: CASSPRLGTDTQYF.